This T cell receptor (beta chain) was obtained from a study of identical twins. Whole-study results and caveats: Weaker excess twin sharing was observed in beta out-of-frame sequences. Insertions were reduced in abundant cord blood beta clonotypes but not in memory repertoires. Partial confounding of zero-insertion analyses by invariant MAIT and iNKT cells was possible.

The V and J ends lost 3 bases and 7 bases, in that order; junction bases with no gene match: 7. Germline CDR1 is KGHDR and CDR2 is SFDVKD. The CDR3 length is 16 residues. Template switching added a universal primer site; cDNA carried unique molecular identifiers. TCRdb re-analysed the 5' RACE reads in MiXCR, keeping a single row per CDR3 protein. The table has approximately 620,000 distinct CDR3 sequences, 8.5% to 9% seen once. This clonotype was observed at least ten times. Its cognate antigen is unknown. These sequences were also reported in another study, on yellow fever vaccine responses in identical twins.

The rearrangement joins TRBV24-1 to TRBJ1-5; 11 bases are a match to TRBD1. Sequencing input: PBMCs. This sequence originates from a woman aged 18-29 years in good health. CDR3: CATSDPGQGAVQPQHF. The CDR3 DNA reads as TGTGCCACCAGTGATCCCGGACAGGGGGCTGTGCAGCCCCAGCATTTT.